The clone carrying this T cell receptor (beta chain) came up a few times. The antigen remains unidentified. As it was prepared, the TCRbeta library received unique molecular identifiers. TCRdb used MiXCR to reprocess the PCR reads, holding one entry per CDR3 protein. The sample holds fewer than 550,000 distinct CDR3 sequences; roughly 11% are singletons and the top ten take around 15%. This specimen belongs to a study of T-cell reconstitution after alpha-beta-depleted transplantation in children. General study points: One year after transplant, T-cell counts and diversity came mostly from newly produced T cells. Several hundred graft clones that had expanded were reportedly the source of alpha-beta T cells about two months after transplant.

Trimming removed 7 bases from V and 7 bases from J, with 17 bases in between. CDR1 and CDR2 from the germline V gene are MDHEN and SYDVKM. CDR3 length: 14 amino acids. Here the sequenced sample was PBMCs, mostly from graft donor cells, taken 180 days after TCRalphabeta/CD19-depleted stem cell transplant. The chain has TRBV28 and TRBJ2-4, with D tentatively TRBD1 (6 bases). This receptor was obtained from a female patient aged 2 to 10 who had a stem cell transplant for aplastic anemia, so the T cells may come from the graft donor. CDR3 loop: CASNRIKGDNIQYF. CDR3 sequence (DNA): TGTGCCAGCAATAGAATCAAGGGGGACAACATTCAGTACTTC. Looking up the rest from reference TRBV28 and TRBJ2-4 gives the full variable domain: DVKVTQSSRYLVKRTGEKVFLECVQDMDHENMFWYRQDPGLGLRLIYFSYDVKMKEKGDIPEGYSVSREKKERFSLILESASTNQTSMYLCASNRIKGDNIQYFGAGTRLSVL.